Below are 21 T cell receptor beta chains sequenced from a single sample in a study of blood T cell repertoires in COVID-19. Using immunoSEQ multiplex PCR, the repertoire was profiled, and TCRdb retains in-frame clones only, with some absent. The sample includes about 380,000 clones, 70% to 90% of them seen just once. The sequenced sample consisted of PBMCs or T cells enriched from blood (not recorded which). These receptor sequences come from a woman aged 18 to 35 who had recovered from COVID-19.

The chain employs TRBV3-1 (or the pseudogene TRBV3-2) and TRBJ2-2; a possible D gene is TRBD1 (6 bases). Germline loops: CDR1 LGHDT, CDR2 YNNKEL (reference sequence). CDR3 length equals 13 residues. V lost 4 bases and J 5 bases, leaving 8 bases between the germline ends. The CDR3 DNA is TGTGCCAGCAGCCTCAGGGGTACCGGGGAGCTGTTTTTT. This translates into CASSLRGTGELFF.

The chain links TRBV6-6 to TRBJ1-5; D may be TRBD1 (5 bases). Trimming stripped 2 bases from V and 0 bases from J, with 11 bases between. Looked up from germline, CDR1 is MNHNY and CDR2 is SVGAGI (reference sequence). This CDR3 contains 16 residues. The CDR3 sequence is CASSYGAANSNQPQHF. CDR3 in DNA: TGTGCCAGCAGTTACGGGGCAGCGAATAGCAATCAGCCCCAGCATTTT.

This rearrangement joins TRBV7-9 to TRBJ1-2; D uncertain. This CDR3 has 11 amino acids. V was clipped by 7 bases and J by 4 bases, with 7 bases between them. Looked up from germline, CDR1 is SEHNR and CDR2 is FQNEAQ (reference sequence). The CDR3 DNA reads TGTGCCAGCACCTTCAGCTATGGCTACACCTTC. Protein sequence: CASTFSYGYTF.

The CDR3 DNA sequence: TGTGCCAGCTCACCACGGACAGGGGCAGGTCAGCCCCAGCATTTT. Protein product: CASSPRTGAGQPQHF. V is TRBV18 and J is TRBJ1-5; 9 bases are a match to TRBD1. The ends lost 1 base at V and 6 bases at J; junction bases unmatched: 4. The CDR3 spans 15 residues. Germline V CDR1 and CDR2: KGHSH, LQKENI. The full variable domain, completed using reference TRBV18 and TRBJ1-5, is NAGVMQNPRHLVRRRGQEARLRCSPMKGHSHVYWYRQLPEEGLKFMVYLQKENIIDESGMPKERFSAEFPKEGPSILRIQQVVRGDSAAYFCASSPRTGAGQPQHFGDGTRLSIL.

The DNA of the CDR3 is TGCAGTGCTATGAGAGGAACTGAAGCTTTCTTT. Residues: CSAMRGTEAFF. The chain combines TRBV20-1 with TRBJ1-1, with no clear D. This CDR3 region has 11 residues. From germline, CDR1 is DFQATT and CDR2 SNEGSKA (reference sequence). V lost 4 bases to trimming and J lost 5 bases, with 8 bases between them.

The CDR3 region has the DNA TGTGCCAGCAGCAGACAAGGGGGCTCCTACGAGCAGTACTTC. Its protein product is CASSRQGGSYEQYF. This sequence joins TRBV28 and TRBJ2-7, with D possibly TRBD1 on 6 matching bases. The V and J ends lost 6 bases and 0 bases respectively, with 12 bases between them. The CDR3 length is 14 residues. Germline CDR1 reads MDHEN; CDR2 reads SYDVKM.

The chain uses TRBV13 and TRBJ2-7; a possible D gene is TRBD1 (7 bases). Germline V gives CDR1 PRHDT, CDR2 FYEKMQ (reference sequence). This CDR3 has 15 residues. Between the trimmed V and J ends, which lost 5 bases and 0 bases, there was a span of 14 bases. The CDR3 region is CASSRGDSSSYEQYF. The CDR3, as DNA: TGTGCCAGCAGCAGGGGGGACAGCAGCTCCTACGAGCAGTACTTC.

This clone showed up just a few times. The chain has TRBV9 and TRBJ1-2, with D perhaps TRBD1 (6 bases). Germline values: CDR1 SGDLS, CDR2 YYNGEE. The length of the CDR3 is 14 residues. Trimming left V 6 bases short and J 4 bases short, with 16 bases between. For the CDR3, the DNA is TGTGCCAGCACCCCAACAGGGTTCGGCTATGGCTACACCTTC. Its protein is CASTPTGFGYGYTF. The full variable domain, rest sourced from reference TRBV9 and TRBJ1-2, is DSGVTQTPKHLITATGQRVTLRCSPRSGDLSVYWYQQSLDQGLQFLIQYYNGEERAKGNILERFSAQQFPDLHSELNLSSLELGDSALYFCASTPTGFGYGYTFGSGTRLTVV.

This clone was found a few times. The gene calls are TRBV5-1 and TRBJ1-1; tentative D call: TRBD1 (6 bases). Looked up from germline, CDR1 is SGHRS and CDR2 is YFSETQ. There are 16 residues in the CDR3. V dropped 0 bases and J dropped 2 bases, with 14 bases sitting between them. CDR3 nucleotides: TGCGCCAGCAGCTTGGCTGGGGGGGGCGGCAACACTGAAGCTTTCTTT. It specifies CASSLAGGGGNTEAFF.

The V call is TRBV15, the J call TRBJ2-1, with TRBD2 matching 10 bases. Germline trimming cut 5 bases from V and 7 bases from J; bases unmatched to any gene: 8. The CDR3 totals 15 residues. Germline loops: CDR1 LNHNV, CDR2 YYDKDF (reference sequence). CDR3 protein: CATSLLAGGRNEQFF. The CDR3 nucleotides read TGTGCCACCAGCTTATTAGCGGGGGGCAGGAATGAGCAGTTCTTC.

V usage is TRBV2 and J usage is TRBJ2-7; D unclear. Germline V lookup: CDR1 SNHLY, CDR2 FYNNEI. V lost 3 bases, J lost 3 bases, and 3 bases lay in between. The CDR3 covers 11 residues. The CDR3 coding sequence is TGTGCCAGCAGTGACAGCTACGAGCAGTACTTC. Translation: CASSDSYEQYF.

This clone has only a few counts. The rearrangement links TRBV29-1 to TRBJ1-1; D unclear. This CDR3 spans 12 amino acids. V was trimmed by 0 bases and J by 5 bases, leaving 7 bases between them. CDR1 is SQVTM and CDR2 is ANQGSEA in the germline V gene. The CDR3 nucleotides are TGCAGCGTTGAAGATATCCGGACTGAAGCTTTCTTT. Encoded protein: CSVEDIRTEAFF.

This clone appeared once. This chain links TRBV7-9 with TRBJ1-3; D is possibly TRBD1 (6 bases). The CDR3 length is 15 residues. The V and J ends lost 0 bases and 4 bases respectively, with 10 bases between them. Per the germline V gene, CDR1 is SEHNR and CDR2 is FQNEAQ (reference sequence). CDR3 bases: TGTGCCAGCAGCTTAGCGCAGGGGCTAGGAAACACCATATATTTT. It is translated as CASSLAQGLGNTIYF.

V usage is TRBV10-3 and J usage is TRBJ2-7; tentative D call: TRBD1 (6 bases). V was cut by 6 bases and J by 4 bases, with 13 bases left in between. The germline V gene has CDR1 ENHRY and CDR2 SYGVKD. The CDR3 has 13 residues. The DNA for the CDR3 is TGTGCCATCAGCCCGACAGGAAAGTACGAGCAGTACTTC. Translated, it gives CAISPTGKYEQYF.

The chain recombines TRBV5-4 with TRBJ2-7; a weak D match, TRBD1 (6 bases). V was clipped by 3 bases and J by 2 bases, with 9 bases between them. CDR1 SGHNT and CDR2 YYREEE come from the germline V gene (reference sequence). The CDR3 sequence is 13 residues long. The CDR3 sequence: CASSSDSAYEQYF. Written as DNA, the CDR3 is TGTGCCAGCAGCTCGGACAGCGCCTACGAGCAGTACTTC.

V and J are TRBV27 and TRBJ2-3; 10 nucleotides line up with TRBD1. V shed 6 bases and J 0 bases; nucleotides not matched to a gene: 3. The CDR3 has 15 amino acids. CDR1 and CDR2 from the germline V gene are MNHEY and SMNVEV (reference sequence). CDR3 sequence: CASRTDRGSTDTQYF. Here the CDR3 DNA reads TGTGCCAGCAGGACGGACAGGGGGAGCACAGATACGCAGTATTTT.

The V gene is TRBV2, the J gene TRBJ1-5; 8 bases agree with TRBD1. J was trimmed by 8 bases and V by 8 bases; bases with no gene match: 2. The CDR3 totals 11 residues. The germline V gene has CDR1 SNHLY and CDR2 FYNNEI. CDR3 DNA: TGTGCCAGCGACAGGGGAAAGCCCCAGCATTTT. Residues: CASDRGKPQHF.

This chain uses TRBV7-2 with TRBJ1-5, with 7 bases that match TRBD1. Germline trimming cut 0 bases from V and 7 bases from J; bases unmatched to any gene: 9. This CDR3 comprises 16 residues. Germline lookup yields CDR1 SGHTA and CDR2 FQGNSA. CDR3 sequence: CASSLAPTGVRQPQHF. The CDR3 DNA sequence: TGTGCCAGCAGCTTAGCCCCTACAGGGGTGAGGCAGCCCCAGCATTTT.

The rearrangement uses TRBV19 and TRBJ1-1, with no clear D. The CDR3 runs to 14 residues. V lost 3 bases and J lost 0, with 8 bases in between. The germline V gene encodes CDR1 LNHDA and CDR2 SQIVND (reference sequence). CDR3 nucleotides: TGTGCCAGTAGTATCGGGGAGGTGAACACTGAAGCTTTCTTT. This encodes CASSIGEVNTEAFF.

The chain uses TRBV28 and TRBJ2-2; tentatively, D is TRBD2 (5 bases). Germline V gives CDR1 MDHEN, CDR2 SYDVKM. The CDR3 runs 16 residues. With 3 bases removed from V and 2 bases from J, the gap between germline ends came to 13 bases. The CDR3 reads CASSFPGEGNTGELFF. The CDR3 nucleotides read TGTGCCAGCAGTTTCCCCGGAGAGGGAAACACCGGGGAGCTGTTTTTT.

This clone was recorded once. V and J are TRBV27 and TRBJ1-2, with TRBD1 matching 8 bases. Germline V gene data show CDR1 as MNHEY and CDR2 as SMNVEV (reference sequence). CDR3 length: 15 amino acids. V trimming: 3 bases; J trimming: 4 bases; junction bases outside the gene matches: 7. The CDR3 region is CASSLSTGAFYGYTF. In DNA form, the CDR3 reads TGTGCCAGCAGTTTGTCGACAGGGGCGTTCTATGGCTACACCTTC.